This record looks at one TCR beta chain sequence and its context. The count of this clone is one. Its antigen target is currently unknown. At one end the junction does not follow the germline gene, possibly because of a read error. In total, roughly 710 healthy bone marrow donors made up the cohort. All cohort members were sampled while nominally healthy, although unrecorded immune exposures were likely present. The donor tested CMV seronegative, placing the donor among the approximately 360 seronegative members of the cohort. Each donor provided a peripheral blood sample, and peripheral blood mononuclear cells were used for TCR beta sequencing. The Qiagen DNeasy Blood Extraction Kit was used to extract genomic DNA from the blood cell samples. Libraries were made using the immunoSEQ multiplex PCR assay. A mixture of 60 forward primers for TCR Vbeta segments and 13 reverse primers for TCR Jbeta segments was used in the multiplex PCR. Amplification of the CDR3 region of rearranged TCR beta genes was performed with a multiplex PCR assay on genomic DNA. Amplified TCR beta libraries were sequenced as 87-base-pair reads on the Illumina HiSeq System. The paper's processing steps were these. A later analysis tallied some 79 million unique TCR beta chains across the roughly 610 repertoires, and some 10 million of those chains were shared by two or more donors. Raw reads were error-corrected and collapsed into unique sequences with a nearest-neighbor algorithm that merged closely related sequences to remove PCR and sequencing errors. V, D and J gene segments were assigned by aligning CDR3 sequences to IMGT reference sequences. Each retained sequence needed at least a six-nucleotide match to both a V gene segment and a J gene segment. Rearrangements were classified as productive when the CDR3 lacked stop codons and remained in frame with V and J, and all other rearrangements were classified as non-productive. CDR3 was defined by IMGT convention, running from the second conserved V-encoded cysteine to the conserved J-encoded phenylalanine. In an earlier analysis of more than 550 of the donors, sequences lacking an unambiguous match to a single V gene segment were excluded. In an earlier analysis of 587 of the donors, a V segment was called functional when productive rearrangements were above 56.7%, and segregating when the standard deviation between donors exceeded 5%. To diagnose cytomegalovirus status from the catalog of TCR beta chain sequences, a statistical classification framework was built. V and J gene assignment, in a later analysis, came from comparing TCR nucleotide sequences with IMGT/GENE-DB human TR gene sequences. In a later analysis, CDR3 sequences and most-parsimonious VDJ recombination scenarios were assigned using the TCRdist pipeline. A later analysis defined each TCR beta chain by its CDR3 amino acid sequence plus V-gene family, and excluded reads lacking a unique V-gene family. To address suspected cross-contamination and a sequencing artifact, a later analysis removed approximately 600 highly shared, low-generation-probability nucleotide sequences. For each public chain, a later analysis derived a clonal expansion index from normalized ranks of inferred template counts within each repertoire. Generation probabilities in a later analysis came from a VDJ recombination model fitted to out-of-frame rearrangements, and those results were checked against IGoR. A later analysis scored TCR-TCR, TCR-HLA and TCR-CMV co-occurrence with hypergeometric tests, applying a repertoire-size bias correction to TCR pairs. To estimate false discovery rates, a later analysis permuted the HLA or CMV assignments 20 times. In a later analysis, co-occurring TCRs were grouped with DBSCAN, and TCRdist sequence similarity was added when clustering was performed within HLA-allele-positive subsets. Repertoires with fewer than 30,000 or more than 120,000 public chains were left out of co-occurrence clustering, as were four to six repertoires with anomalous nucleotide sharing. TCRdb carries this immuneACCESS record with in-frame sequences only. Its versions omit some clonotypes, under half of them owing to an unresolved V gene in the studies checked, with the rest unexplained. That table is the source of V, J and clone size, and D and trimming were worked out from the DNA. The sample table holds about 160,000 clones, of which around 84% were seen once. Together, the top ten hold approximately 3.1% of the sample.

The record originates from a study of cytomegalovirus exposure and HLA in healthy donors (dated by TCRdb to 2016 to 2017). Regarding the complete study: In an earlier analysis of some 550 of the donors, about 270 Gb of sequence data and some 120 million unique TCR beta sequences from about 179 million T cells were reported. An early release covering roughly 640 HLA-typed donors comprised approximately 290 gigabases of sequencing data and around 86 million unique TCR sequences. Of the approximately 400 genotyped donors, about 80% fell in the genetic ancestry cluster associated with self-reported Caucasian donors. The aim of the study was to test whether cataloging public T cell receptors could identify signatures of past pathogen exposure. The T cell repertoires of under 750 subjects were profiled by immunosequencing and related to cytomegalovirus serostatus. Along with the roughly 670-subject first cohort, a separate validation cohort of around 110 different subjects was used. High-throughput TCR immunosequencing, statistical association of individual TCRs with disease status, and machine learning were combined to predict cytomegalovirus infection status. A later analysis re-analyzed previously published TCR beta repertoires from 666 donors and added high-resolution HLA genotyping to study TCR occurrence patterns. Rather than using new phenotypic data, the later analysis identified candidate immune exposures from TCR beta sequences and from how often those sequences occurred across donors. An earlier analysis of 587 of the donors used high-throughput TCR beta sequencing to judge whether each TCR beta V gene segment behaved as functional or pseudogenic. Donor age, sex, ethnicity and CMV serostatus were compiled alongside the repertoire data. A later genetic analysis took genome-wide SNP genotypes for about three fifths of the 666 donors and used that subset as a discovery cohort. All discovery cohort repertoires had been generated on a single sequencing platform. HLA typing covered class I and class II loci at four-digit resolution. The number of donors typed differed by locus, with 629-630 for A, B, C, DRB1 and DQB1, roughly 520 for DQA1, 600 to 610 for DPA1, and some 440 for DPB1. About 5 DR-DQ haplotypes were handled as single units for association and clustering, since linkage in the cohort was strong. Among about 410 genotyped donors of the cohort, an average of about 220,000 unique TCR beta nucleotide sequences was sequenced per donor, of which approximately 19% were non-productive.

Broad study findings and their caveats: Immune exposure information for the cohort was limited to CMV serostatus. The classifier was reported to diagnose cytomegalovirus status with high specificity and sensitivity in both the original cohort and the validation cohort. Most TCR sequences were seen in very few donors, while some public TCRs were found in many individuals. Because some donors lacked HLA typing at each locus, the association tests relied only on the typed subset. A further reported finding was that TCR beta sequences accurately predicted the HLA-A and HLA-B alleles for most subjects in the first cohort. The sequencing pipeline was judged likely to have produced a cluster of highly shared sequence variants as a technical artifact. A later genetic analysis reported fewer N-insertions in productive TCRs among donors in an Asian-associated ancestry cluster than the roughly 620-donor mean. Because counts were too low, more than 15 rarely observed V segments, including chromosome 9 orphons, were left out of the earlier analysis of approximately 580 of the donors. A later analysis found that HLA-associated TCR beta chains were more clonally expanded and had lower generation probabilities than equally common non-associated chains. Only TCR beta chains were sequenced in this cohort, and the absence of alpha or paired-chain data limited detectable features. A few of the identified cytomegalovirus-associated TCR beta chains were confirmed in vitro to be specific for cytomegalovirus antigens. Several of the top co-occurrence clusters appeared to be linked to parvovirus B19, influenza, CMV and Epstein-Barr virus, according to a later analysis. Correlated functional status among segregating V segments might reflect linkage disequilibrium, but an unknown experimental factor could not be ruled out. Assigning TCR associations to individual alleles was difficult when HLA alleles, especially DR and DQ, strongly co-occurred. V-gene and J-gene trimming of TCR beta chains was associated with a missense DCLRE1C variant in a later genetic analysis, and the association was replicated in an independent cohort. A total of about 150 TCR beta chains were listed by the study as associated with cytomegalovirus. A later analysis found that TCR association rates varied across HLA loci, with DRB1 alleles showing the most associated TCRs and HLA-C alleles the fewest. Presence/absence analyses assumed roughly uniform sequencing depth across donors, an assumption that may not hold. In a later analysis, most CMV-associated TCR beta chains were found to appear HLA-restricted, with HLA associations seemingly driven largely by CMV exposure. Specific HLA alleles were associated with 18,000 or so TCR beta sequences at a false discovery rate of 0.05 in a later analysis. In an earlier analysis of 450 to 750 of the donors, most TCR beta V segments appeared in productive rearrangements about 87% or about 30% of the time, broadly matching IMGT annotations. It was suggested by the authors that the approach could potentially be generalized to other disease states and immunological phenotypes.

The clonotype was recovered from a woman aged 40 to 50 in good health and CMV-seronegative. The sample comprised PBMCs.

Read as DNA, the sequence is TGTGCTAGCAGCTCGTTCCAATCAGGGGGCTATACCGGGGAGCTGTTTTTT. This sequence encodes CASSSFQSGGYTGELFF. The chain links TRBV7-8 with TRBJ2-2; 8 middle bases align to TRBD1. The CDR3 goes from the cysteine to the phenylalanine over 17 residues. Only the CDR3 part of the read is kept: 51 bases, read in frame from the first base. The germline V gene supplies CDR1 SGHVS and CDR2 FQNEAQ.